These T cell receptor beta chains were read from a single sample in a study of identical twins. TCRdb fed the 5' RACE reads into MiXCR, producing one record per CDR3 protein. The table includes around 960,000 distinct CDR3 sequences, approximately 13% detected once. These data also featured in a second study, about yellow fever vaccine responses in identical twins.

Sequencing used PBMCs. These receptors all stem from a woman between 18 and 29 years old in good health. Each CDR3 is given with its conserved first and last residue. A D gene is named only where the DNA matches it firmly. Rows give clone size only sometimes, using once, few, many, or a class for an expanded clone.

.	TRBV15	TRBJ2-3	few	TGTGCCACCAGTGGGCCTAGCACAGATACGCAGTATTTT	CATSGPSTDTQYF
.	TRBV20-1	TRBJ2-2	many	TGCAGTGCTAGTCAGGGGAACACCGGGGAGCTGTTTTTT	CSASQGNTGELFF
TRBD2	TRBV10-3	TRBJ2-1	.	TGTGCCACAAGGGGACTAGCGGGAGACAATGAGCAGTTCTTC	CATRGLAGDNEQFF
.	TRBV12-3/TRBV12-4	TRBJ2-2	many	TGTGCCAGCAGTTTTACGAACACCGGGGAGCTGTTTTTT	CASSFTNTGELFF
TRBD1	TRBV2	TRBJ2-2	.	TGTGCCAGCGGGACAGGGTTTATAACCGGGGAGCTGTTTTTT	CASGTGFITGELFF
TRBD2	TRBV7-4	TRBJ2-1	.	TGTGCCAGCAGCTTAGTGGGACTAGCGGGGGGGTTACTGAACTTTCGTCCCTCCTACAATGAGCAGTTCTTC	CASSLVGLAGGLLNFRPSYNEQFF
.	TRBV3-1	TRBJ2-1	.	TGTGCCAGCAGCCAAGGATGGGGAATTCACTACAATGAGCAGTTCTTC	CASSQGWGIHYNEQFF
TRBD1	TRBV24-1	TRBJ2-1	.	TGTGCCACCAGTGATCTCGGGACAGGTGAGCAGTTCTTC	CATSDLGTGEQFF
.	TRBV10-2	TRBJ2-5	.	TGCGCCAGCAGTCGAGTCAGGGAAGAGACCCAGTACTTC	CASSRVREETQYF
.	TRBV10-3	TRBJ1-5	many	TGTGCCATCAGTGAGTCGAAAGATCAGCCCCAGCATTTT	CAISESKDQPQHF
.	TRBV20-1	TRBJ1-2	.	TGCAGTGCCTCTGTAGGGGGATTCGTTTATGGCTACACCTTC	CSASVGGFVYGYTF
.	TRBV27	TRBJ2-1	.	TGTGCCAGCAGTACCGGGTCGGCTATCTACAATGAGCAGTTCTTC	CASSTGSAIYNEQFF
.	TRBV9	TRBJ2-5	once	TGTGCCAGCAGCGTAGGGCGACTAGGAGAGACCCAGTACTTC	CASSVGRLGETQYF
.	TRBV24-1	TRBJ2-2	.	TGTGCCACCAGTGATTCCCCGCCGACAGGTACCAACACCGGGGAGCTGTTTTTT	CATSDSPPTGTNTGELFF
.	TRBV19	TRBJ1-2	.	TGTGCCAGTCACCGGGACACGGCCTATGGCTACACCTTC	CASHRDTAYGYTF
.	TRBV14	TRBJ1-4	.	TGTGCCAGCAGCCAAGGGGAGGGGTCCCATGAAAAACTGTTTTTT	CASSQGEGSHEKLFF
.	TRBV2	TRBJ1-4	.	TGTGCCAGCAGTGAGGAGGGGACTAATGAAAAACTGTTTTTT	CASSEEGTNEKLFF
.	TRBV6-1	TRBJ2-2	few	TGTGCCAGCTGGTTTGGGAGGGGGAGCACCGGGGAGCTGTTTTTT	CASWFGRGSTGELFF
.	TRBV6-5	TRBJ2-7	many	TGTGCCAGCAGTTACTCGGTGGGCTCCTACGAGCAGTACTTC	CASSYSVGSYEQYF
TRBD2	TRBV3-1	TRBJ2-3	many	TGTGCCAGCAGCCAAGATCGGACTAGAATCACAGATACGCAGTATTTT	CASSQDRTRITDTQYF
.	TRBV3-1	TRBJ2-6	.	TGTGCCAGCAGCCAGTATGGGAGCTCTGGGGCCAACGTCCTGACTTTC	CASSQYGSSGANVLTF
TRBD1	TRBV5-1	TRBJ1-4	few	TGCGCCAGCAGCCCCGGGACAGGGGGAGGAAAACTGTTTTTT	CASSPGTGGGKLFF
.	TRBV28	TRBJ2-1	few	TGTGCCAGCATTGACGGGACATACTACAATGAGCAGTTCTTC	CASIDGTYYNEQFF
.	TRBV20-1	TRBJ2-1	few	TGCAGTGCTACCGCTGGTAGCGTTTTAAATGAGCAGTTCTTC	CSATAGSVLNEQFF
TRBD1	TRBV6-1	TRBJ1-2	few	TGTGCCAGCAGGACCGGGACAGGGGGCTACACCTTC	CASRTGTGGYTF
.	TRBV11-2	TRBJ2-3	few	TGTGCCAGCACCCCTAGGGCGGCAGCCACAGATACGCAGTATTTT	CASTPRAAATDTQYF
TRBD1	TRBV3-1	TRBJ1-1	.	TGTGCCAGCAGCCACTCGGACAGGGGGGCTACTGGAGCTTTCTTT	CASSHSDRGATGAFF
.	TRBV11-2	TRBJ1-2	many	TGTGCCAGCAGCTCACTGGACACCCGCTATGGCTACACCTTC	CASSSLDTRYGYTF
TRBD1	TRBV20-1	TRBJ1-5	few	TGCAGTGCCGACAGGGGGCTTTGGGATCAGCCCCAGCATTTT	CSADRGLWDQPQHF
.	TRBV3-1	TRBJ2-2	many	TGTGCCAGCAGCCGCTCGCCGAACACCGGGGAGCTGTTTTTT	CASSRSPNTGELFF
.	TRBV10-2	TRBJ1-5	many	TGCGCCAGCTCCCGGGGGGCCCCAGGGGGCAATCAGCCCCAGCATTTT	CASSRGAPGGNQPQHF
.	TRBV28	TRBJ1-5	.	TGTGCCAGCAGTTTCCTTCCCGCGATTCCGCCCCAGCATTTT	CASSFLPAIPPQHF
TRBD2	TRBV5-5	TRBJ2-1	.	TGTGCCAGCAGCTTCAAAAGACTAGCGGGAGGAACTGAGCAGTTCTTC	CASSFKRLAGGTEQFF
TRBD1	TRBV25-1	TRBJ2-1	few	TGTGCCAGCAGACCGGGACAGGGGCCCTCCTACAATGAGCAGTTCTTC	CASRPGQGPSYNEQFF
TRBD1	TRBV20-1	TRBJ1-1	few	TGCAGTGCCCCGGGACAGGGGGAAACTGAAGCTTTCTTT	CSAPGQGETEAFF
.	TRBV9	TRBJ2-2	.	TGTGCCAGCAGCCGACTGACCGGGACCGGGGAGCTGTTTTTT	CASSRLTGTGELFF
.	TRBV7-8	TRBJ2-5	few	TGTGCCAGCAGCTTAGGGACTATCGGGGAGACCCAGTACTTC	CASSLGTIGETQYF
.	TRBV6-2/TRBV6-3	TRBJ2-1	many	TGTGCCAGCAGTTATACAGGGAGGAATGAGCAGTTCTTC	CASSYTGRNEQFF
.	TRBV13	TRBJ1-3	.	TGTGCCAGCAGCTTACAGCTCCGCTCTGGAAACACCATATATTTT	CASSLQLRSGNTIYF
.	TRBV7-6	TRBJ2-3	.	TGTGCCAGCAGCCCGCCGGGGGTGGGAGCCCTCACAGATACGCAGTATTTT	CASSPPGVGALTDTQYF
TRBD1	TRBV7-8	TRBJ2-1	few	TGTGCCAGCAGCTTAAGATGGACAGGGGTTACTGAGCAGTTCTTC	CASSLRWTGVTEQFF
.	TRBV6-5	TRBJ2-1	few	TGTGCCAGCAGTTATTCGGGGGCATCAAGGAGCTCCTACAATGAGCAGTTCTTC	CASSYSGASRSSYNEQFF
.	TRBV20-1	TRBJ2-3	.	TGCAGTGCTAGAGACCTCCTAGCGCCCACAGATACGCAGTATTTT	CSARDLLAPTDTQYF
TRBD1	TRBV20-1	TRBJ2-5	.	TGCAGTGCTAGAGCCGGGACAGGGGGAGAGACCCAGTACTTC	CSARAGTGGETQYF
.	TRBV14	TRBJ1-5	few	TGTGCCAGCAGCCTCGGGGGAATGGGTCAGCCCCAGCATTTT	CASSLGGMGQPQHF
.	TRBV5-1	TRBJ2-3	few	TGCGCCAGCAGCTTAGGACCGACCGGTAGCACAGATACGCAGTATTTT	CASSLGPTGSTDTQYF
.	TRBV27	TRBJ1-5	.	TGTGCCAGCAGTCCTCAGGGCTATAGCAATCAGCCCCAGCATTTT	CASSPQGYSNQPQHF